This T cell receptor (beta chain) was sequenced for a study of T cells after yellow fever vaccination. MiXCR, applied by TCRdb to the 5' RACE reads, yields one record per CDR3 protein. This table holds some 130,000 distinct CDR3 sequences, 6.6% found once. There are 13 residues in the CDR3. Trimming shortened V by 3 bases and J by 8 bases, and 13 bases separated the two germline ends. Germline loops: CDR1 SEHNR, CDR2 FQNEAQ (reference sequence). The sample holds many counts of this clonotype. Its target is not known. Findings and limits, study-wide: When the response was secondary, it was weaker but reached its peak faster, day 5 versus 15. There was a small share of clonotypes that showed up in both the CD4 and CD8 compartments.

Sequencing was performed on CD4+ T cells sorted from PBMCs, taken 10 days after the yellow fever booster vaccination. This rearrangement joins TRBV7-9 to TRBJ1-2; a weak D match, TRBD1 (6 bases). This clonotype originated in a man aged 25 to 45 who received the YFV17D yellow fever vaccine. The CDR3 DNA is TGTGCCAGCAGCTTCGGAACAGGGAGCGGCTACACCTTC. Its protein product is CASSFGTGSGYTF.